Following are 6 T cell receptor beta chains from one sample sequenced in a study of read filtering for tumor transcriptome and immune sequencing. This library used around 400 ng RNA and molecular barcoded adaptors spanning alpha/delta and beta/gamma chains. TCRdb ran MiXCR on the reads and lists one entry per CDR3 protein. The data hold 37,000 or so distinct CDR3 sequences, with about 13% observed a single time. The sample taken for sequencing was a population of CD138-negative cells sorted from bone marrow. The source of these receptors is a donor aged 40 or over with multiple myeloma.

This clonotype came up many times. The chain joins TRBV4-3 to TRBJ2-2; 7 nucleotides agree with TRBD2. V lost 3 bases, J lost 7 bases, and 8 bases stayed unmatched. The CDR3 is made up of 15 amino acids. The germline V gene has CDR1 LGHNA and CDR2 YSLEER. In nucleotides, the CDR3 is TGCGCCAGCAGCCAGGAGGGGAGGGCCGGCGGGGAGCTGTTTTTT. This translates into CASSQEGRAGGELFF.

This clonotype was seen many times. The genes are TRBV5-1 and TRBJ2-7; 9 positions agree with TRBD1. The ends lost 4 bases at V and 4 bases at J; junction bases unmatched: 9. Germline V gene sequence: CDR1 SGHRS, CDR2 YFSETQ. The CDR3 runs 15 residues. In DNA form, the CDR3 reads TGCGCCAGCAGCCCGGAAGGGACAGGGCCATACGAGCAGTACTTC. This encodes CASSPEGTGPYEQYF.

This clonotype was observed many times. The chain uses TRBV5-1 and TRBJ1-2, with unresolved D. Germline assignment: CDR1 SGHRS and CDR2 YFSETQ. This CDR3 is built from 17 residues. The germline V and J ends were trimmed by 0 bases and 6 bases, with 21 bases remaining between them. The DNA of the CDR3 is TGCGCCAGCAGCTTGGGATCCCTTCTGAATCGGAAGGATGGCTACACCTTC. Residues: CASSLGSLLNRKDGYTF.

There are many counts of this clonotype. The chain has TRBV7-9 and TRBJ2-1, with D perhaps matching TRBD2 (5 bases). This CDR3 comprises 15 residues. Germline V gives CDR1 SEHNR, CDR2 FQNEAQ (reference sequence). The ends were cut back, 5 bases at V and 11 bases at J, with 22 bases in the middle. The chain's CDR3 is CASSPSGGGLGQQFF. CDR3 nucleotide sequence: TGTGCCAGCAGCCCCTCAGGAGGAGGATTGGGTCAGCAGTTCTTC.

This clonotype was seen at least ten times. The chain couples TRBV6-5 to TRBJ2-4; a weak D match, TRBD2 (6 bases). Germline lookup yields CDR1 MNHEY and CDR2 SVGAGI. The V end was cut by 8 bases, the J end by 4 bases, with 21 bases between. CDR3 length: 16 residues. This CDR3 reads CASATKAQGRKNIQYF. In nucleotides, the CDR3 is TGTGCCAGCGCAACGAAGGCGCAAGGGAGGAAAAACATTCAGTACTTC.

Many counts were recorded for this clonotype. V gene TRBV27 combines with J gene TRBJ2-3; 7 bases are a match to TRBD1. J lost 0 bases, V lost 6 bases, and 6 bases had no gene match. This CDR3 region has 15 residues. Germline CDR1 is MNHEY and CDR2 is SMNVEV (reference sequence). The CDR3, as DNA: TGTGCCAGCAGCACCTGGGACAGTAGCACAGATACGCAGTATTTT. Translating it yields CASSTWDSSTDTQYF.